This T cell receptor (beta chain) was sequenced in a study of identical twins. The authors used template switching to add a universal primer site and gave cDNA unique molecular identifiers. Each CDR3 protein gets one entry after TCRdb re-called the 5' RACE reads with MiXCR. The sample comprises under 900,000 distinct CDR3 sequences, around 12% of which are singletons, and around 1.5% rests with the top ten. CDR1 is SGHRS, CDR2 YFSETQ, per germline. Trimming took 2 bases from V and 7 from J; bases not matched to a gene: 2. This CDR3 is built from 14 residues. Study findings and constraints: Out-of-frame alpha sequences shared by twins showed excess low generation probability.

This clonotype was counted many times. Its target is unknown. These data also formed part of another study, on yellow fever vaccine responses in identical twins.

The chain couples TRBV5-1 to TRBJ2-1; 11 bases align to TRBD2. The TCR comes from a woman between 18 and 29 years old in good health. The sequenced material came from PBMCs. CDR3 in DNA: TGCGCCAGCAGCTTCATAGCGGGAGGGAATGAGCAGTTCTTC. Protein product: CASSFIAGGNEQFF.